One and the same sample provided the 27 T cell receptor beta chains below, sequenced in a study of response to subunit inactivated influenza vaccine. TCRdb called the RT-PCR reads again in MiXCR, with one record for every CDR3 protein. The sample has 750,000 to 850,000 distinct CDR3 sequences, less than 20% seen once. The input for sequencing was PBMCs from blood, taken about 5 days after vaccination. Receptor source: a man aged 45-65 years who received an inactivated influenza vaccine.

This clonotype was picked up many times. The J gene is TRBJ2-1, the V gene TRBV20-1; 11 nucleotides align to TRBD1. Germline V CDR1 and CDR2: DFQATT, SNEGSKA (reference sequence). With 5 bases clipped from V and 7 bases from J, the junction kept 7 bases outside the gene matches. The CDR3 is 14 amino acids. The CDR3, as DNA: TGCAGTGCTGGGCGGGACAGGGGGAGGAATGAGCAGTTCTTC. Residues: CSAGRDRGRNEQFF.

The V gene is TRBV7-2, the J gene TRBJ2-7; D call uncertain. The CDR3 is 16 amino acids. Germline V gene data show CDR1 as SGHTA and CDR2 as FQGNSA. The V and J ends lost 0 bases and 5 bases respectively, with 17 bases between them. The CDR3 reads CASSLAFPIGLHEQYF. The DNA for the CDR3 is TGTGCCAGCAGCTTAGCCTTTCCCATCGGCCTACACGAGCAGTACTTC.

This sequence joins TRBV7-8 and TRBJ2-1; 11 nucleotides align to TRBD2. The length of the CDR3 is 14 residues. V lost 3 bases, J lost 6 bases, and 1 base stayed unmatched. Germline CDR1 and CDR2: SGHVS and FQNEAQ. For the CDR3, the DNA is TGTGCCAGCAGCTTGACTAGCGGGACCAATGAGCAGTTCTTC. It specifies CASSLTSGTNEQFF.

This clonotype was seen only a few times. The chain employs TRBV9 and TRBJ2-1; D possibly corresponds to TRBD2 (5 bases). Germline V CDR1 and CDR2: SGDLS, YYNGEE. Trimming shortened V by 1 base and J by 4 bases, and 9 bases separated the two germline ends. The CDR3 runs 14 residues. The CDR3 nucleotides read TGTGCCAGCAGCGTACTAGCTCAATACAATGAGCAGTTCTTC. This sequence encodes CASSVLAQYNEQFF.

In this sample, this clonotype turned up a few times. The CDR3: CASSTRTSGGTF. For the CDR3, the DNA is TGTGCCAGCAGCACCAGGACCTCTGGGGGGACCTTC. The rearrangement joins TRBV7-2 to TRBJ1-2; tentatively, D is TRBD1 (5 bases). The CDR3 contains 12 residues. Germline-derived CDR1 and CDR2 are SGHTA and FQGNSA. Trimming shortened V by 5 bases and J by 14 bases, and 18 bases separated the two germline ends.

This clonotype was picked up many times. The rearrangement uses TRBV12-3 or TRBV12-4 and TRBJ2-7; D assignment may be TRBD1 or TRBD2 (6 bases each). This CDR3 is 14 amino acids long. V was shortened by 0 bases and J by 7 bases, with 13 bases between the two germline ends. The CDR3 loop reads CASSLAGGTGEQYF. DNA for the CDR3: TGTGCCAGCAGTTTAGCCGGGGGCACTGGAGAGCAGTACTTC.

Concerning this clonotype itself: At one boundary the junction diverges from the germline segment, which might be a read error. Here the CDR3 DNA reads TGTGCCACCAGTGGCGCGACAGGGGGCAAACAGCCCCAGCATTTT. This sequence encodes CATSGATGGKQPQHF. The chain couples TRBV24-1 to TRBJ1-5; 10 nucleotides align to TRBD1. In germline, CDR1 is KGHDR, CDR2 SFDVKD. This CDR3 contains 15 residues.

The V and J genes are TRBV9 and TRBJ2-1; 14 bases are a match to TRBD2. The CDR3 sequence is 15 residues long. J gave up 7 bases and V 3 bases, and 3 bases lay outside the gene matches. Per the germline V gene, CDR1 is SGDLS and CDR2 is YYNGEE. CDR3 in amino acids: CASSGTSGGRNEQFF. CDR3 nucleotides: TGTGCCAGCAGCGGGACTAGCGGGGGGAGAAATGAGCAGTTCTTC.

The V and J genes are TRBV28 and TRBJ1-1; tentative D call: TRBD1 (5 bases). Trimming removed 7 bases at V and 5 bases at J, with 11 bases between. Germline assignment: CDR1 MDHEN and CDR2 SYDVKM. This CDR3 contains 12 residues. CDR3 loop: CASKLEGTEAFF. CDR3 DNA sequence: TGTGCCAGCAAATTAGAGGGGACTGAAGCTTTCTTT.

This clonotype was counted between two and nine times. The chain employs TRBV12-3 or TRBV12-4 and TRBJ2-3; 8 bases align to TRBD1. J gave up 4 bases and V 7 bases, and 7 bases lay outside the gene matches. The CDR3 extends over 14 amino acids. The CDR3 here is CASTSDRGPDTQYF. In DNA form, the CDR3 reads TGTGCCAGCACCTCAGACAGGGGCCCAGATACGCAGTATTTT.

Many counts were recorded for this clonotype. CDR3 residues: CASQSGGSSNQPQHF. The CDR3 DNA follows: TGTGCCAGCCAATCAGGGGGCTCTAGCAATCAGCCCCAGCATTTT. The chain uses TRBV12-3 or TRBV12-4 and TRBJ1-5; TRBD1 matches at 8 bases. The trim removed 8 bases at V and 0 bases at J, leaving 6 bases unmatched. This CDR3 region has 15 residues.

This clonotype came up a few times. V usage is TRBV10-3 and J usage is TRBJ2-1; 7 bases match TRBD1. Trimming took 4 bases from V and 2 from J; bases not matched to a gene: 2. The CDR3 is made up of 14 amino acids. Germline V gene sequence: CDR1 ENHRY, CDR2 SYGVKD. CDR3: CAISGGQTYNEQFF. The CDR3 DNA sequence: TGTGCCATCAGTGGGGGACAGACCTACAATGAGCAGTTCTTC.

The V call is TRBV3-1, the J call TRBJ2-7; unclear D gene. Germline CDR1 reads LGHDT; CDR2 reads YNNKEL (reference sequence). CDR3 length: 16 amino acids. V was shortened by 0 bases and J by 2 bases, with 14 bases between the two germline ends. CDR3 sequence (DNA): TGTGCCAGCAGCCAAGAAGGTGATCGGCGGCCCTACGAGCAGTACTTC. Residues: CASSQEGDRRPYEQYF.

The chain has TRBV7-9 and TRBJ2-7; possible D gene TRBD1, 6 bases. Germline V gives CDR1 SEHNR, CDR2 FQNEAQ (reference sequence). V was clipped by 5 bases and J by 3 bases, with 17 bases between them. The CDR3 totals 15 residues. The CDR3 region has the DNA TGTGCCAGCAGCCCAGGGGTAAGGGCACTCTACGAGCAGTACTTC. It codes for CASSPGVRALYEQYF.

The CDR3 reads CASSPPGRLEAFF. The CDR3 region has the DNA TGTGCCAGCAGCCCTCCCGGACGGCTTGAAGCTTTCTTT. This chain connects TRBV11-1 to TRBJ1-1; no definite D call. The CDR3 contains 13 residues. The germline V and J ends were trimmed by 5 bases and 7 bases, with 14 bases remaining between them. Germline lookup yields CDR1 SGHAT and CDR2 FQDESV (reference sequence).

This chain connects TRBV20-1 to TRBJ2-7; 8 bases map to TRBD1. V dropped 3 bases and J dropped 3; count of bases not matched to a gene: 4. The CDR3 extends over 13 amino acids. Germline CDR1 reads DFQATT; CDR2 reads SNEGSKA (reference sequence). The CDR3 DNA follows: TGCAGTGCTAGGACAGGGGCGGACTACGAGCAGTACTTC. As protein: CSARTGADYEQYF.

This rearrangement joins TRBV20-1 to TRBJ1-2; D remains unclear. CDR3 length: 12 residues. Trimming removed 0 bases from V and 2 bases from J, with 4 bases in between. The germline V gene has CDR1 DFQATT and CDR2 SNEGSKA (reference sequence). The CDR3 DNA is TGCAGTGCTAGAGATTTCAACTATGGCTACACCTTC. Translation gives CSARDFNYGYTF.

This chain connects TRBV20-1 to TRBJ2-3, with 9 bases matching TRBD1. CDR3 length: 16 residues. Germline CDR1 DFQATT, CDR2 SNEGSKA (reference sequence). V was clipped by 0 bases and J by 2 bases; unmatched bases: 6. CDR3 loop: CSARDEGQGYTDTQYF. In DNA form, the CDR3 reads TGCAGTGCTAGAGACGAGGGACAGGGATACACAGATACGCAGTATTTT.

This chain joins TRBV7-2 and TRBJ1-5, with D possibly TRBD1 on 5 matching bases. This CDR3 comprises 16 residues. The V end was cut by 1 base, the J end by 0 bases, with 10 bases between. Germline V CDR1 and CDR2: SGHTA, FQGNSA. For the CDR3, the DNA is TGTGCCAGCAGCTTAGGTCAGGGATATAGCAATCAGCCCCAGCATTTT. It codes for CASSLGQGYSNQPQHF.

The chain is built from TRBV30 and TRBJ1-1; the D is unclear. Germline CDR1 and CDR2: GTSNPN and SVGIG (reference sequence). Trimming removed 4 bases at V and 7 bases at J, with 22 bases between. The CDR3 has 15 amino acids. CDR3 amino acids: CAWKKLSWLLHEAFF. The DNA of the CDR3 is TGTGCCTGGAAAAAGCTCAGCTGGCTGCTGCATGAAGCTTTCTTT.

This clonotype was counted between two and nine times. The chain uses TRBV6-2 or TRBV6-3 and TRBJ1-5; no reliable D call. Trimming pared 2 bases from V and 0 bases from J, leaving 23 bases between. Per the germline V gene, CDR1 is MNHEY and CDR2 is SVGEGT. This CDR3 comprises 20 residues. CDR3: CASSYLPSREGIYSNQPQHF. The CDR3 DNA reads TGTGCCAGCAGTTACCTGCCGTCGCGGGAAGGGATCTATAGCAATCAGCCCCAGCATTTT.

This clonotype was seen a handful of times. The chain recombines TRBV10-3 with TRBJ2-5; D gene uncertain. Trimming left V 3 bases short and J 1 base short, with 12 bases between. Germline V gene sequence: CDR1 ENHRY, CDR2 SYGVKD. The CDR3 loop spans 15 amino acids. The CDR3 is CAISEKRALQETQYF. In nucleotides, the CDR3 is TGTGCCATCAGTGAAAAAAGGGCGCTCCAAGAGACCCAGTACTTC.

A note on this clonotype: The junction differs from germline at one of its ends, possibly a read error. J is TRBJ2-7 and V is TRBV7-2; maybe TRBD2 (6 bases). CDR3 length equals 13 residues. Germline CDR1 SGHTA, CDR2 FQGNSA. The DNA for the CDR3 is TGTGACAGCAGCTTAGGGACTGGGTACGAGCAGTACTTC. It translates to CDSSLGTGYEQYF. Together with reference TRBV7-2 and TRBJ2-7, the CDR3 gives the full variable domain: GAGVSQSPSNKVTEKGKDVELRCDPISGHTALYWYRQSLGQGLEFLIYFQGNSAPDKSGLPSDRFSAERTGGSVSTLTIQRTQQEDSAVYLCDSSLGTGYEQYFGPGTRLTVT.

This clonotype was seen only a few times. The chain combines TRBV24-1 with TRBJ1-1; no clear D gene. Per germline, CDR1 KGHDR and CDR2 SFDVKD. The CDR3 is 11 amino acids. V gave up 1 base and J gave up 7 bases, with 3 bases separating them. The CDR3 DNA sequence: TGTGCCACCAGTGATTTCGGTGAAGCTTTCTTT. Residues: CATSDFGEAFF.

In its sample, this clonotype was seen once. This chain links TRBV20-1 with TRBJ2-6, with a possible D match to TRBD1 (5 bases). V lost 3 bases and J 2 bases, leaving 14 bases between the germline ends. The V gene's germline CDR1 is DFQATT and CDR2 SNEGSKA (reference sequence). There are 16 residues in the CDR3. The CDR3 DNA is TGCAGTGCTAGTGTGGGGCAGAATGCTGGGGCCAACGTCCTGACTTTC. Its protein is CSASVGQNAGANVLTF.

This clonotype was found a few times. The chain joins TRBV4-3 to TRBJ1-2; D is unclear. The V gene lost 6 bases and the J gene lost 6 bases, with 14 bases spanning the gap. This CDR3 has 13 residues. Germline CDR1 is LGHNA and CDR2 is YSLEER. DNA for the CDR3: TGCGCCAGCAGGGGCCCCATGGGAGATGGCTACACCTTC. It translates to CASRGPMGDGYTF.

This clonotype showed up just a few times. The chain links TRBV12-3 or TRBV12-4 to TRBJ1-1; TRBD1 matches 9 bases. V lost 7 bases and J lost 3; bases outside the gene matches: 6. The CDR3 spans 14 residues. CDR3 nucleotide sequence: TGTGCCAGCAAGACGACAGGGGGATACACTGAAGCTTTCTTT. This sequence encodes CASKTTGGYTEAFF.